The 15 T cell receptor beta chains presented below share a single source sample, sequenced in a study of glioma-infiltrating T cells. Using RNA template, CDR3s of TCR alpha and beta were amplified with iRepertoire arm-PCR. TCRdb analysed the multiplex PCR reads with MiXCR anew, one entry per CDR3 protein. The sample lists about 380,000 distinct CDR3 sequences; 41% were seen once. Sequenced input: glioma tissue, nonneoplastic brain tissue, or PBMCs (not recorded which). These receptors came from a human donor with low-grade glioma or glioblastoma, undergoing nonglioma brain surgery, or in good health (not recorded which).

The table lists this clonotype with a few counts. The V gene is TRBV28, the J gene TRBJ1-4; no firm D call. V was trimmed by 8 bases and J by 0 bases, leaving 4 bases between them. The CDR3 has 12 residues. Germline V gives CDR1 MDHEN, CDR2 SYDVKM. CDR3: CASRTTNEKLFF. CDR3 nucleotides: TGTGCCAGCCGGACAACTAATGAAAAACTGTTTTTT.

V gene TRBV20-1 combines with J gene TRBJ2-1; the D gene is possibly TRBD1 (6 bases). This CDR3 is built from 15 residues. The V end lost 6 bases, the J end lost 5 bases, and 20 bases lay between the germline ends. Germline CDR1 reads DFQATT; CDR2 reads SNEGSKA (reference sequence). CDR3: CSALAQGPRNNEQFF. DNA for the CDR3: TGCAGTGCCCTTGCACAGGGACCCCGAAACAATGAGCAGTTCTTC.

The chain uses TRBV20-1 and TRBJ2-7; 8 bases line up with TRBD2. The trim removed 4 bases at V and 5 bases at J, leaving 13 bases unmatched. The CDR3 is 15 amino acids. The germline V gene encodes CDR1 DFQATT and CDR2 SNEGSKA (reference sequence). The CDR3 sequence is CSATHLAGLLDEQYF. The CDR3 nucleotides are TGCAGTGCTACCCACTTAGCGGGACTCTTGGACGAGCAGTACTTC.

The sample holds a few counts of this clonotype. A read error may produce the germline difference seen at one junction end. CDR3 in amino acids: CASSLEARSGPQHF. DNA of the CDR3: TGTGCTAGCAGCTTAGAAGCCCGTTCAGGGCCCCAGCATTTT. The rearrangement uses TRBV7-6 and TRBJ1-5; D not certain. This CDR3 has 14 amino acids. Germline V gene data show CDR1 as SGHVS and CDR2 as FNYEAQ.

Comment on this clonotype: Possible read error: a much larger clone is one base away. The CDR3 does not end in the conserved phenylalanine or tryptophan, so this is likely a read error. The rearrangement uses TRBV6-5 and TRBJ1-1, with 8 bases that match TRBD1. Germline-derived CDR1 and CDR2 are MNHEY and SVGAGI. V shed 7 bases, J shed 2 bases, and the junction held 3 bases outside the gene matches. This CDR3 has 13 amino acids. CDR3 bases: TGTGCCAGCACCGGGACAGGCAACACTGAAGCTTTCCTT. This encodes CASTGTGNTEAFL.

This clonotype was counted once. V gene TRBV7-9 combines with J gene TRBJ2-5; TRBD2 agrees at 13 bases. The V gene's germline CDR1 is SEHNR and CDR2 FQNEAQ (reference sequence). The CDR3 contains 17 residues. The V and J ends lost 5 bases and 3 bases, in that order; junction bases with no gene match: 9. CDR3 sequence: CASSKRPGTSGKETQYF. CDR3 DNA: TGTGCCAGCAGCAAACGTCCCGGGACTAGCGGGAAAGAGACCCAGTACTTC.

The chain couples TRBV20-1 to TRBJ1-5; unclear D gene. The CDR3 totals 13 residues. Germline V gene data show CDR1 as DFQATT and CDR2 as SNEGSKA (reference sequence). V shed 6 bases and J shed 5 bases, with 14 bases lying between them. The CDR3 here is CSALGRDDQPQHF. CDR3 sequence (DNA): TGCAGTGCCCTCGGACGGGATGATCAGCCCCAGCATTTT.

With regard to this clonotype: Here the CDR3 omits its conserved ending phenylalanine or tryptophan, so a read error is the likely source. CDR3 loop: CASSYSPLVPYNEQFL. CDR3 coding DNA: TGTGCCAGCAGTTACTCCCCACTAGTGCCCTACAATGAGCAGTTCTTA. The V and J genes are TRBV6-2 or TRBV6-3 and TRBJ2-1; possibly TRBD2 for D (5 bases). This CDR3 has 16 amino acids. With 0 bases removed from V and 2 bases from J, the gap between germline ends came to 11 bases. Germline values: CDR1 MNHEY, CDR2 SVGEGT.

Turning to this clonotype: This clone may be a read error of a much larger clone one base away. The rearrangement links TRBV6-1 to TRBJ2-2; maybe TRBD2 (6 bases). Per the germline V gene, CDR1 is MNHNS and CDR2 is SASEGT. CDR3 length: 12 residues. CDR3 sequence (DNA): TGTGCCAGCAGGGGACGGGCCGGGGGGCTGTTTTTT. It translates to CASRGRAGGLFF.

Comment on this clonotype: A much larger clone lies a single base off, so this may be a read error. The CDR3 DNA reads TGCAGTGGTGCCTTGGTAGTAGGCTACACCTTC. Translation gives CSGALVVGYTF. The chain combines TRBV20-1 with TRBJ1-2; D is undetermined. Germline assignment: CDR1 DFQATT and CDR2 SNEGSKA (reference sequence). CDR3 length equals 11 residues. V gave up 7 bases and J gave up 8 bases, with 14 bases separating them.

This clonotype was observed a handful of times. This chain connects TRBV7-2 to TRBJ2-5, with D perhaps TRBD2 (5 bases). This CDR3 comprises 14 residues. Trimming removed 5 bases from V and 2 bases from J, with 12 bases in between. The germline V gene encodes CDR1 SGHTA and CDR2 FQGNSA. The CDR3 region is CASSPPGIQETQYF. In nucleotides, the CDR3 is TGTGCCAGCAGCCCCCCCGGGATTCAAGAGACCCAGTACTTC.

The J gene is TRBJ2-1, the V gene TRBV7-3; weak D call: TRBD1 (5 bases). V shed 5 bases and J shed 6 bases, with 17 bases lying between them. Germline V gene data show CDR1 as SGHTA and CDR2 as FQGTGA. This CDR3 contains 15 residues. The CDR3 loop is CASSILSGFGNEQFF. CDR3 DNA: TGTGCCAGCAGCATACTATCAGGGTTCGGCAATGAGCAGTTCTTC.

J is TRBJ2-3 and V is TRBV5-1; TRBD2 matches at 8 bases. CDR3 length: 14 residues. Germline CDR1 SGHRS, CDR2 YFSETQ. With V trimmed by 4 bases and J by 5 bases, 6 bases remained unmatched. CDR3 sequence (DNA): TGCGCCAGCAGCCCGGGACTAGTTATAGATACGCAGTATTTT. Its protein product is CASSPGLVIDTQYF.

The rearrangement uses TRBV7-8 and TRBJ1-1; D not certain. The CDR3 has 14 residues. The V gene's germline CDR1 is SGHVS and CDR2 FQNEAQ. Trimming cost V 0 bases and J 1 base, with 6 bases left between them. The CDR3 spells CASSLAEQNTEAFF. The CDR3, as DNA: TGTGCCAGCAGCTTAGCGGAACAGAACACTGAAGCTTTCTTT.

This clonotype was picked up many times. CDR3 loop: CASSLWPWRQPQHF. The CDR3 nucleotides are TGTGCCAGCAGTTTATGGCCCTGGCGGCAGCCCCAGCATTTT. The rearrangement uses TRBV27 and TRBJ1-5; D is ambiguous. This CDR3 region has 14 residues. Trimming stripped 1 base from V and 7 bases from J, with 11 bases between. The germline gives CDR1 MNHEY, CDR2 SMNVEV (reference sequence).